The clone carrying this TCR beta chain has just a few counts. The antigen remains undetermined. Profiling that covered TCR beta VDJ and CDR3 relied on genomic DNA as its template. Each CDR3 protein is one row after TCRdb ran MiXCR on the reads. The data show 90,000 to 150,000 distinct CDR3 sequences, with 55% to 70% seen just once and around 29% held by the top ten. This entry belongs to a study of CD8+CD57+ T cells in acquired aplastic anemia. Study information: Sorting CD4+ and CD8+ cells gave DNA averaging about 3.1 ug. Overall study findings and caveats: Levels of CD8+ Simpson's diversity were not significantly distinct in patients versus controls. Overlapping CD8+ CDR3 repertoires of patients and controls contained roughly 27 shared sequences.

The V end was cut by 0 bases, the J end by 5 bases, with 7 bases between. The CDR3 extends over 13 amino acids. Germline V CDR1 and CDR2: KGHDR, SFDVKD. Only patients with CD8+CD57+ cell expansion on flow cytometry were chosen for sequencing. All participating patients were living with severe acquired aplastic anemia. Sequenced sample: sorted CD4+, CD8+, or CD8+CD57+ T cells (not recorded which) from PBMCs. The origin of this receptor is a human donor with aplastic anemia. This rearrangement joins TRBV24-1 to TRBJ2-7; D gene unclear. CDR3: CATSDLPGNEQYF. The DNA of the CDR3 is TGTGCCACCAGTGATTTGCCGGGTAACGAGCAGTACTTC.